These T cell receptor beta chains were read from a single sample in a study of T cell responses to AZD1222 COVID-19 vaccine. Assay: immunoSEQ multiplex PCR; the TCRdb copy retains only in-frame clones and omits some. Of about 92,000 clones listed, nearly 90% were seen once; the top ten hold roughly 6%. Sample: peripheral blood, taken on day 0 of AZD1222 vaccination. The receptors derive from an adult in good health. CDR3s include the opening cysteine and the closing phenylalanine or tryptophan. The D gene is left open where the match is weak. The size of a clone is reported for some rows only, either as once, few or many, or as a class for expanded clones.

NA	NA	TRBV13	TRBJ1-3	TGTGCCAGCAGCTTAGGGGTGTCTGGAAACACCATATATTTT	CASSLGVSGNTIYF
NA	NA	TRBV28	TRBJ1-1	TGTGCCAGCAGTTCCGGGGGGGGAGTCAGCACTGAAGCTTTCTTT	CASSSGGGVSTEAFF
NA	NA	TRBV9	TRBJ2-1	TGTGCCAGCAGCGTAGGGACTTTGGGGGACAATGAGCAGTTCTTC	CASSVGTLGDNEQFF
NA	NA	TRBV24-1	TRBJ2-5	TGTGCCACCAGTAGGGGGGAAGAGACCCAGTACTTC	CATSRGEETQYF
NA	TRBD1	TRBV5-1	TRBJ1-2	TGCGCCAGCAGCCCGGGACAGGGGGCGGGAAGTTCGAGTGGCTACACCTTC	CASSPGQGAGSSSGYTF
NA	NA	TRBV14	TRBJ2-1	TGTGCCAGCAGCCCGGGCACCCACAATGAGCAGTTCTTC	CASSPGTHNEQFF
NA	NA	TRBV19	TRBJ2-1	TGTGCCAGTAGTAGAGGAGTTGGCACGGTCTTC	CASSRGVGTVF
NA	NA	TRBV6-1	TRBJ2-2	TGTGCCAGCAGTGAACGGGGCGCAGACGGGGAGCTGTTTTTT	CASSERGADGELFF
NA	NA	TRBV6-6	TRBJ2-2	TGTGCCAGCAGGGGGGGCCTCCGGGAGCTGTTTTTT	CASRGGLRELFF
NA	TRBD2	TRBV7-8	TRBJ2-7	TGTGCCAGCAGCCCCTATCGGTGGCTAGCGGGAAAGACGTACGAGCAGTACTTC	CASSPYRWLAGKTYEQYF
NA	TRBD1	TRBV28	TRBJ1-2	TGTGCCAGCAGTTCGGGACAGGGGGCGCAGGGCTACACCTTC	CASSSGQGAQGYTF
NA	NA	TRBV29-1	TRBJ2-7	TGCAGCGTTCTTAAGCTTAAGCGGAACTCCTACGAGCAGTACTTC	CSVLKLKRNSYEQYF
NA	NA	TRBV6-5	TRBJ1-2	TGTGCCAGCAGTAACCTGAGGAACTATGGCTACACCTTC	CASSNLRNYGYTF
NA	NA	TRBV7-3	TRBJ2-2	TGTGCCAGCAGCTCCGGTTTGGGGGGTTCCGGGGAGCTGTTTTTT	CASSSGLGGSGELFF
once	NA	TRBV6-2/TRBV6-3	TRBJ2-1	TGTGCCAGCAGTTACTCGCCTCTAGACCTGGTTCCGGACAATGAGCAGTTCTTC	CASSYSPLDLVPDNEQFF
NA	TRBD1	TRBV19	TRBJ1-5	TGTGCCAGTCGATTCGGGACAGATAGTTATAGCAATCAGCCCCAGCATTTT	CASRFGTDSYSNQPQHF
NA	TRBD2	TRBV10-2	TRBJ2-5	TGCGCCAGCAGTGAGTTGGGGGGGGTAGAGACCCAGTACTTC	CASSELGGVETQYF
NA	TRBD2	TRBV7-9	TRBJ2-3	TGTGCCAGCAGCTTATCATGGGGACTAGGGCTCCCAGATACGCAGTATTTT	CASSLSWGLGLPDTQYF
NA	TRBD2	TRBV11-3	TRBJ2-2	TGTGCCAGCAGCTTAGATCATAGCGGGAGTTCGTACACCGGGGAGCTGTTTTTT	CASSLDHSGSSYTGELFF
once	NA	TRBV28	TRBJ2-2	TGTGCCAGCACCCTCTCGGGGTCCGGGGAGCTGTTTTTT	CASTLSGSGELFF
once	TRBD1	TRBV7-9	TRBJ1-2	TGTGCCAGCAGCTTACGTGGGGGACAGGGGGTCGATGTGAACTATGGCTACACCTTC	CASSLRGGQGVDVNYGYTF
once	NA	TRBV27	TRBJ2-2	TGTGCCAGCGCCCCCCGGGCGGCAAACACCGGGGAGCTGTTTTTT	CASAPRAANTGELFF
NA	TRBD1	TRBV5-1	TRBJ1-1	TGCGCCAGCAGCTCGCAGACAGGGGGGCGTAGGAGCACTGAAGCTTTCTTT	CASSSQTGGRRSTEAFF
once	TRBD1	TRBV2	TRBJ1-2	TGTGCCAGCACCCTAGGACAGGGGGCAAACTATGGCTACACCTTC	CASTLGQGANYGYTF